This T cell receptor (beta chain) was retrieved from a study of OX40 agonist ivuxolimab in advanced cancers. Study details: Hepatocellular carcinoma, melanoma, renal cell or head and neck cancer affected the dose-escalation patients.

Profiled with immunoSEQ multiplex PCR; TCRdb holds only in-frame clones, not every one. The sample holds roughly 70,000 clones, almost 85% seen once. Study-wide results and caveats: The CD4+ and CD8+ T cells in the blood had expanded clonally by week 6 at 0.1 to 3.0 mg/kg. Expanded peripheral T cell antigen specificity was not determined.

This clone appeared once. As yet, its antigen is unknown. Trimming cost V 0 bases and J 5 bases; bases outside gene matches: 5. The CDR3 sequence is 17 residues long. Germline CDR1 reads SGDLS; CDR2 reads YYNGEE. The sequence derives from an adult with an advanced solid tumor such as melanoma, head and neck, liver or kidney cancer. The rearrangement links TRBV9 to TRBJ2-1; TRBD2 aligns across 13 bases. The sample consisted of CD4+ or CD8+ T cells sorted from blood, taken in a trial of the OX40 agonist ivuxolimab. The CDR3 DNA sequence: TGTGCCAGCAGCGTAGAGATCGGGACTAGCGGGGACAATGAGCAGTTCTTC. As protein: CASSVEIGTSGDNEQFF.